This entry is about one T cell receptor beta chain. The antigen remains unidentified. This entry is derived from a study of PD-L1 blockade in urothelial cancer. Study-wide findings and caveats: Patients with durable benefit had greater blood expansion of tumor-associated TCR clones 3 weeks into treatment.

The time point is: pretreatment peripheral blood. With V trimmed by 3 bases and J by 7 bases, 4 bases remained unmatched. Germline values: CDR1 SGHTA, CDR2 FQGNSA. The CDR3 length is 14 residues. The repertoire was sequenced with immunoSEQ multiplex PCR; TCRdb's copy has only in-frame clones and lacks some. The sample gives fewer than 60,000 clones, 84% of which show up once; over 1% is in the top ten. The sequence came from a man aged 50-59 years with urothelial cancer. The input for sequencing was PBMCs, taken around atezolizumab (anti-PD-L1) treatment. The chain uses TRBV7-2 and TRBJ1-5; TRBD1 matches at 9 bases. In DNA, the CDR3 is TGTGCCAGCAGCTTTACAGGGGGCGAACAGCCCCAGCATTTT. Encoded protein: CASSFTGGEQPQHF.